The entry that follows covers one T cell receptor (beta chain) sequence. Which antigen it targets is not known. Nothing much larger sits one base from this clone, and base qualities are not available. Libraries were made using 5' RACE. Sequencing was performed on an Illumina HiSeq 2500. A second PCR of about 6 to 12 cycles was performed with a sample-barcoded 5' primer and a J-beta primer mix. Each TCR beta cDNA molecule received a unique molecular identifier from a template-switch 5' adaptor carrying 12 random nucleotides. At least 2.5 million CDR3-containing paired-end reads were obtained from each sample. The Mint cDNA synthesis kit, primed by a TRBC-specific oligonucleotide, was used to synthesize first-strand cDNA from all RNA. Following uracil-DNA glycosylase treatment, a first 18-cycle PCR with universal primers M1SS and BC2_uni_R was performed on all cDNA. For the original study's pipeline: For normalization, 1 million high-quality reads, each with a distinct molecular identifier, were randomly selected from each sample. Reads with shared molecular identifiers were discarded instead of being binned into consensus sequences. MiTCR, run with a Q25 quality threshold and the strictest error-elimination algorithm, handled CDR3 identification, clonotype clustering and error correction. A nonparametric unseen species model with Euler transformation was used to estimate a lower bound on total TCR beta diversity. TCRdb trimmed public reads at Q25 via fastp, called clones via MiXCR and kept in-frame beta chains. Duplicate CDR3 protein sequences are folded into a single record with the most common DNA and genes. The V and J calls follow TCRdb's processing rather than the paper's. Across this sample there are some 1.7 million distinct CDR3 sequences, with under 30% seen only once. The ten most abundant clones make up over 7% of the sample.

The sample belongs to a study of blood T cells in healthy people across ages (dated by TCRdb to 2015 to 2017). Turning to the overall study: In model experiments, template switching captured about one uniquely barcoded TCR beta cDNA molecule for every two T cells. Using deep sequencing normalized with unique cDNA molecular identifiers, the study measured how TCR beta repertoire diversity changes with age. Donors were grouped into four age groups: young (average approximately 15 years), middle-aged (39), aged (about 59) and long-lived (just over 80). To avoid experimental bias, donors of different ages were distributed randomly across sequencing lanes. The study analyzed two additional independent replicas of 1 million unique cDNA reads from the same blood draw for two donors, one aged 18 to 30 and one aged 80 or older. What the study reported, not specific to this receptor: The percentage of naive T cells measured by flow cytometry correlated strongly with observed TCR beta diversity. Conclusive comparison of naive and antigen-experienced compartments was prevented by the profiling of bulk unsorted PBMCs. Observed TCR beta diversity per million T cells fell roughly linearly with age, and a significant reduction was already apparent by age approximately 41. Donor CMV infection status was unknown, potentially confounding age-related changes in expanded clonotypes. The long-lived group showed more naive CD4+ T cells, fewer expanded clones and increased TCR diversity than the aged group, suggesting age selection. Estimates of total diversity based on one million sequenced T cells were regarded as lower bounds and as underestimates.

The CDR3 measures 12 amino acids from cysteine to phenylalanine. Only the CDR3 region is kept as DNA, spanning 36 bases read in frame from base 1. A distance of 8 bases separates the germline ends of V and J, which lose 6 bases and 3 bases respectively. The germline V gene encodes CDR1 SEHNR and CDR2 FQNEAQ (reference sequence). The donors were roughly 40 Caucasian individuals from Russia, aged roughly 6 to 100 years, who were systemically healthy. Each donor gave approximately 10 milliliters of peripheral blood, collected into EDTA-treated Vacutainer tubes. PBMCs were isolated by Ficoll-Paque density-gradient centrifugation, with at least 6 million obtained per sample. Total RNA was extracted from PBMCs with Trizol reagent, with at least 6 micrograms obtained per sample. For every donor, an aliquot of PBMCs went through flow cytometry to measure the percentages of naive CD45RAhigh/CD27high T cells.

The specimen sequenced was blood. The origin of this receptor is a woman between 25 and 40 years old in good health. The sequence joins TRBV7-9 to TRBJ1-1; too little of a D gene remains to name it. This receptor carries the CDR3 CASSRVDTEAFF. Read as DNA, the sequence is TGTGCCAGCAGTCGTGTCGACACTGAAGCTTTCTTT.